Below, 32 T cell receptor beta chains from the same sample are listed, as sequenced in a study of blood T cells in healthy people across ages. Sample-barcoded 5' priming and a J-beta primer mix drove a second PCR of 7 to 11 cycles. TCRdb called the 5' RACE reads again in MiXCR, with one record for every CDR3 protein. The data show hundreds of thousands of distinct CDR3 sequences, more than 45% seen once. Sequenced sample: blood. The receptor source for this set is a man aged 25-45 years in good health.

This clonotype was detected once. This chain joins TRBV28 and TRBJ2-1, with TRBD2 identical over 8 bases. The germline CDR1 and CDR2 sequences are MDHEN and SYDVKM. This CDR3 comprises 18 residues. J gave up 8 bases and V 1 base, and 16 bases lay outside the gene matches. Here the CDR3 reads CASSLFSRSGGRFDEQFF. Written as DNA, the CDR3 is TGTGCCAGCAGTTTATTTTCTAGGAGCGGGGGACGGTTCGATGAGCAGTTCTTC.

The J gene is TRBJ2-7, the V gene TRBV29-1; the match to TRBD1 covers 7 bases. Trimming took 7 bases from V and 8 from J; bases not matched to a gene: 11. Germline CDR1 reads SQVTM; CDR2 reads ANQGSEA. This CDR3 has 12 amino acids. The CDR3 DNA is TGCAGCGCAAGACAGGGTCGTACGCAGCAGTACTTC. Translation: CSARQGRTQQYF.

The gene calls are TRBV20-1 and TRBJ1-2; possibly TRBD1 for D (5 bases). The V end was cut by 4 bases, the J end by 1 base, with 13 bases between. The V gene's germline CDR1 is DFQATT and CDR2 SNEGSKA (reference sequence). There are 14 residues in the CDR3. This chain's CDR3 is CSANSGGYNYGYTF. The CDR3 nucleotides are TGCAGTGCTAATAGCGGGGGGTATAACTATGGCTACACCTTC.

This clonotype was observed many times. The gene calls are TRBV27 and TRBJ1-2, with D perhaps matching TRBD1 (5 bases). Germline CDR1 and CDR2: MNHEY and SMNVEV (reference sequence). V was pared by 4 bases and J by 0 bases, with 6 bases between. The CDR3 runs 13 residues. CDR3 bases: TGTGCCAGCAGTTGGGGGGCTAACTATGGCTACACCTTC. Amino acids: CASSWGANYGYTF.

The chain has TRBV20-1 and TRBJ2-7, with TRBD2 matching over 8 bases. The CDR3 has 15 amino acids. Germline values: CDR1 DFQATT, CDR2 SNEGSKA (reference sequence). Trimming at V came to 0 bases and at J to 7 bases, leaving 11 bases not matched to a gene. The CDR3 region is CSARDSSGGLGEQYF. In nucleotides, the CDR3 is TGCAGTGCTAGAGATTCCAGCGGGGGTCTCGGTGAGCAGTACTTC.

The chain's CDR3 is CSARGAGGGTEAFF. CDR3 DNA sequence: TGCAGTGCTAGAGGGGCAGGGGGCGGCACTGAAGCTTTCTTT. The J gene is TRBJ1-1, the V gene TRBV20-1; 8 nucleotides match TRBD1. The CDR3 has 14 residues. With V trimmed by 1 base and J by 4 bases, 5 bases remained unmatched. Per the germline V gene, CDR1 is DFQATT and CDR2 is SNEGSKA (reference sequence).

The chain has TRBV20-1 and TRBJ2-4; TRBD1 or TRBD2 may be the D gene (5 bases each). The V end lost 8 bases, the J end lost 6 bases, and 17 bases lay between the germline ends. Germline values: CDR1 DFQATT, CDR2 SNEGSKA (reference sequence). This CDR3 spans 13 amino acids. CDR3 residues: CSIPGRVGNIQYF. CDR3 DNA sequence: TGCAGTATCCCGGGACGTGTGGGAAACATTCAGTACTTC.

CDR3 region: CSVLIRGNEQFF. The DNA of the CDR3 is TGCAGTGTTTTGATCCGGGGTAATGAGCAGTTCTTC. The rearrangement links TRBV20-1 to TRBJ2-1; weak D call: TRBD2 (5 bases). CDR3 length: 12 amino acids. Germline V CDR1 and CDR2: DFQATT, SNEGSKA (reference sequence). Deletions cut 7 bases from V and 7 bases from J, with 14 bases between.

This chain joins TRBV7-2 and TRBJ2-5, with D hard to call. Germline assignment: CDR1 SGHTA and CDR2 FQGNSA. CDR3 size: 14 residues. Trimming removed 5 bases from V and 1 base from J, with 11 bases in between. DNA of the CDR3: TGTGCCAGCAGCGTAGTGTGGACCCAAGAGACCCAGTACTTC. Encoded protein: CASSVVWTQETQYF. The whole variable domain, filled in from reference TRBV7-2 and TRBJ2-5, reads GAGVSQSPSNKVTEKGKDVELRCDPISGHTALYWYRQSLGQGLEFLIYFQGNSAPDKSGLPSDRFSAERTGGSVSTLTIQRTQQEDSAVYLCASSVVWTQETQYFGPGTRLLVL.

This clonotype was counted a single time. V gene TRBV7-9 combines with J gene TRBJ1-1; D unclear. There are 13 residues in the CDR3. Deletions cut 4 bases from V and 5 bases from J, with 11 bases between. The germline V gene encodes CDR1 SEHNR and CDR2 FQNEAQ (reference sequence). The CDR3 is CASSSEGSTEAFF. CDR3 nucleotides: TGTGCCAGCAGCTCCGAAGGGTCGACTGAAGCTTTCTTT.

This clonotype turned up a few times. The CDR3 sequence: CASSLYRGQDGYTF. For the CDR3, the DNA is TGTGCCAGCAGCTTATATCGGGGGCAGGATGGCTACACCTTC. V is TRBV7-9 and J is TRBJ1-2; TRBD1 is a possible D gene (6 bases). The CDR3 consists of 14 residues. Germline CDR1 is SEHNR and CDR2 is FQNEAQ (reference sequence). Trimming removed 2 bases from V and 6 bases from J, with 13 bases in between.

This chain joins TRBV7-2 and TRBJ2-4, with D possibly TRBD1 on 6 matching bases. The J call may be in error: the DNA end matches TRBJ2-5 better. The CDR3 has 15 residues. Germline assignment: CDR1 SGHTA and CDR2 FQGNSA. The DNA for the CDR3 is TGTGCCAGCAGCTTAGGAGGGGGTACTGAAGAGACCCAGTACTTC. Protein: CASSLGGGTEETQYF.

The chain links TRBV20-1 to TRBJ1-1; D gene ambiguous. V lost 6 bases and J lost 2, with 13 bases in between. There are 13 residues in the CDR3. CDR1 and CDR2 (germline): DFQATT, SNEGSKA (reference sequence). The CDR3 sequence: CSAVEWVNTEAFF. CDR3 DNA sequence: TGCAGTGCAGTAGAGTGGGTAAACACTGAAGCTTTCTTT.

This clonotype came up a few times. The chain uses TRBV29-1 and TRBJ2-7; weak D call: TRBD2 (7 bases). The CDR3 loop spans 15 amino acids. Trimming removed 7 bases from V and 6 bases from J, with 25 bases in between. Germline V gives CDR1 SQVTM, CDR2 ANQGSEA. CDR3 residues: CSANEGGNTRSEQYF. DNA of the CDR3: TGCAGCGCCAACGAGGGGGGGAATACTCGCAGCGAGCAGTACTTC.

In its sample, this clonotype was seen a few times. This chain uses TRBV7-6 with TRBJ2-5, with 8 bases aligning to TRBD1. This CDR3 contains 15 residues. Germline values: CDR1 SGHVS, CDR2 FNYEAQ. J gave up 2 bases and V 7 bases, and 9 bases lay outside the gene matches. For the CDR3, the DNA is TGTGCCAGCATCCCCGACAGGGGTTGGCAAGAGACCCAGTACTTC. Translation gives CASIPDRGWQETQYF.

V gene TRBV3-1 combines with J gene TRBJ2-7; D ambiguous. Trimming cost V 3 bases and J 3 bases, with 12 bases left between them. Germline loops: CDR1 LGHDT, CDR2 YNNKEL (reference sequence). The CDR3 runs to 14 residues. CDR3 sequence (DNA): TGTGCCAGCAGCCACGGGCGTCAGAACTACGAGCAGTACTTC. Amino acids: CASSHGRQNYEQYF.

The V and J genes are TRBV6-5 and TRBJ2-7; tentative D call: TRBD1 (6 bases). This CDR3 has 14 residues. The germline V and J ends were trimmed by 5 bases and 2 bases, with 13 bases remaining between them. The V gene's germline CDR1 is MNHEY and CDR2 SVGAGI. The CDR3 is CASSALRGPYEQYF. The CDR3 nucleotides read TGTGCCAGCAGTGCCCTCAGGGGCCCCTACGAGCAGTACTTC.

This clonotype appeared a single time. V usage is TRBV7-2 and J usage is TRBJ1-5; no reliable D call. The CDR3 spans 12 residues. V was pared by 8 bases and J by 5 bases, with 10 bases between. Germline V gene lookup returns CDR1 SGHTA and CDR2 FQGNSA. The CDR3 is CASREVDQPQHF. In nucleotides, the CDR3 is TGTGCCAGCCGAGAAGTAGATCAGCCCCAGCATTTT.

This clonotype was counted between two and nine times. The chain recombines TRBV15 with TRBJ2-7; 10 nucleotides line up with TRBD2. Germline CDR1 LNHNV, CDR2 YYDKDF (reference sequence). The CDR3 covers 17 residues. The V gene end was trimmed by 0 bases and the J gene end by 5 bases; junction bases not matched to a gene: 10. The CDR3 DNA follows: TGTGCCACCAGCAGAGATCGAAAAAGCGGGAGGGTGAACGAGCAGTACTTC. Translating it yields CATSRDRKSGRVNEQYF.

This chain links TRBV4-3 with TRBJ2-3, with a possible D match to TRBD2 (6 bases). Germline V gene sequence: CDR1 LGHNA, CDR2 YSLEER. V shed 8 bases and J shed 2 bases, with 11 bases lying between them. This CDR3 is 13 amino acids long. The CDR3 is CASGAGITDTQYF. The CDR3 DNA is TGCGCCAGCGGCGCGGGGATCACAGATACGCAGTATTTT.

This clonotype was recorded a few times. V gene TRBV10-3 combines with J gene TRBJ2-4, with D perhaps TRBD1 (7 bases). The germline gives CDR1 ENHRY, CDR2 SYGVKD. The CDR3 is 16 residues long. Trimming took off 0 bases at V and 5 bases at J, with 14 bases between the two ends. The CDR3 here is CAISESKGRGENIQYF. CDR3 coding DNA: TGTGCCATCAGTGAGTCGAAGGGCAGGGGGGAAAACATTCAGTACTTC.

A note on this clonotype: A much bigger clone sits one base away, suggesting this may be a read error. Given the absence of the conserved phenylalanine or tryptophan at the CDR3 end, a read error is likely. CDR3 in DNA: TGTGCCAGCGTTCAGGGGGCATCTTACACAGATACGCAGTATCTT. Encoded protein: CASVQGASYTDTQYL. V usage is TRBV7-9 and J usage is TRBJ2-3; 8 nucleotides agree with TRBD1. CDR1 and CDR2 from the germline V gene are SEHNR and FQNEAQ (reference sequence). The CDR3 covers 15 residues. V gave up 8 bases and J gave up 2 bases; unmatched junction bases: 9.

The chain links TRBV6-1 to TRBJ1-6; D might be TRBD1 (5 bases). Per the germline V gene, CDR1 is MNHNS and CDR2 is SASEGT. The ends were cut back, 4 bases at V and 8 bases at J, with 15 bases in the middle. The CDR3 totals 15 residues. The CDR3 DNA reads as TGTGCCAGCAGTGGAGCTCCCCGGGACTATTCACCCCTCCACTTT. Translated, it gives CASSGAPRDYSPLHF.

The rearrangement joins TRBV29-1 to TRBJ1-1; 8 bases agree with TRBD1. Germline CDR1 and CDR2: SQVTM and ANQGSEA. V lost 3 bases and J lost 4; bases outside the gene matches: 7. CDR3 length equals 14 residues. The CDR3 spells CSVEVGQGATEAFF. CDR3 in DNA: TGCAGCGTTGAGGTCGGGCAGGGGGCCACTGAAGCTTTCTTT.

The chain is built from TRBV7-9 and TRBJ2-3, with D perhaps TRBD1 (6 bases). Looked up from germline, CDR1 is SEHNR and CDR2 is FQNEAQ (reference sequence). V was clipped by 1 base and J by 2 bases, with 13 bases between them. The CDR3 covers 16 residues. In DNA form, the CDR3 reads TGTGCCAGCAGCTTAGACAATACAGGGTCCACAGATACGCAGTATTTT. Its translation: CASSLDNTGSTDTQYF.

The gene calls are TRBV20-1 and TRBJ2-5; D possibly corresponds to TRBD2 (7 bases). V gave up 3 bases and J gave up 4 bases, with 21 bases separating them. The V gene's germline CDR1 is DFQATT and CDR2 SNEGSKA (reference sequence). This CDR3 region has 16 residues. The CDR3: CSASGIRGALVETQYF. CDR3 nucleotides: TGCAGTGCTAGTGGGATACGGGGGGCGCTTGTAGAGACCCAGTACTTC.

The chain couples TRBV27 to TRBJ2-7; D tentatively fits TRBD1 or TRBD2 (6 bases each). The CDR3 has 16 residues. CDR1 and CDR2 (germline): MNHEY, SMNVEV (reference sequence). The V end was cut by 0 bases, the J end by 4 bases, with 16 bases between. CDR3 region: CASSLSGEGGKYEQYF. CDR3 in DNA: TGTGCCAGCAGTTTATCGGGGGAAGGGGGGAAGTACGAGCAGTACTTC.

On this clonotype: Its ends do not fully match the called genes, so a read error is possible. This chain links TRBV27 with TRBJ2-1; 10 bases line up with TRBD2. The germline CDR1 and CDR2 sequences are MNHEY and SMNVEV (reference sequence). This CDR3 is 15 amino acids long. The CDR3 spells CAGSFTSGDHNEQFF. The CDR3 bases are TGTGCCGGCAGCTTCACTAGCGGGGACCACAATGAGCAGTTCTTC.

A single count supports this clonotype. V is TRBV30 and J is TRBJ2-7; D gene uncertain. V dropped 2 bases and J dropped 3 bases, with 5 bases sitting between them. The germline V gene has CDR1 GTSNPN and CDR2 SVGIG (reference sequence). The CDR3 contains 11 residues. The CDR3 DNA reads TGTGCCTGGAGTTCCTACTACGAGCAGTACTTC. As protein: CAWSSYYEQYF.

The sample holds one count of this clonotype. At one end, the junction sequence differs from germline, possibly due to a read error. The genes are TRBV5-8 and TRBJ1-5, with D unclear. CDR1 is SGHTS, CDR2 YDEGEE, per germline. CDR3 length: 14 residues. The CDR3 DNA sequence: TGTGCCGGCAGCTTGGTTGGAGGGAATCAGCCCCAGCATTTT. Translation gives CAGSLVGGNQPQHF.

With respect to this clonotype: Since a much larger clone is just one base distant, this may be a read error. CDR3 amino acids: CASSEMVAGVRHADEQYF. The CDR3 nucleotides are TGTGCCAGCAGTGAGATGGTAGCGGGAGTTCGTCACGCCGATGAGCAGTACTTC. The J gene is TRBJ2-5, the V gene TRBV2, with 9 bases identical to TRBD2. There are 18 residues in the CDR3. CDR1 and CDR2 from the germline V gene are SNHLY and FYNNEI. V lost 3 bases and J lost 11; bases outside the gene matches: 22. Drawing the rest from reference TRBV2 and TRBJ2-5, the complete variable domain is EPEVTQTPSHQVTQMGQEVILRCVPISNHLYFYWYRQILGQKVEFLVSFYNNEISEKSEIFDDQFSVERPDGSNFTLKIRSTKLEDSAMYFCASSEMVAGVRHADEQYFGPGTRLLVL.

The chain links TRBV28 to TRBJ2-6; no clear D gene. Trimming removed 6 bases from V and 0 bases from J, with 9 bases in between. The germline V gene has CDR1 MDHEN and CDR2 SYDVKM. The CDR3 totals 15 residues. CDR3 loop: CASSLASSGANVLTF. The CDR3, as DNA: TGTGCCAGCAGCTTAGCTAGCTCTGGGGCCAACGTCCTGACTTTC.